The clone carrying this T cell receptor (beta chain) appeared once. The antigen remains undetermined. The sample is drawn from a study of T cell responses to AZD1222 COVID-19 vaccine. Only in-frame clones appear in the TCRdb table, and some are missing; sequencing was by immunoSEQ multiplex PCR. The sample lists under 200,000 clones, 90% to 95% seen once, with around 4.5% in the top ten. General study points: Mostly white British, mostly female donors; authors suggested clonal diversity may be underestimated. Spike-specific TCR breadth and depth grew following two AZD1222 doses.

The sequence derives from an adult in good health. Sequencing was performed on peripheral blood, taken on day 0 of MenACWY control vaccination.

CDR3: CASSLSAGTGETQYF. The CDR3 DNA sequence: TGTGCCAGCAGTTTATCAGCAGGGACCGGAGAGACCCAGTACTTC. The chain combines TRBV28 with TRBJ2-5, with D possibly being TRBD1 or TRBD2 (5 bases each). The CDR3 runs 15 residues. V was pared by 1 base and J by 4 bases, with 13 bases between. The germline gives CDR1 MDHEN, CDR2 SYDVKM.